This T cell receptor beta chain was sequenced for a study of T-cell memory formation after mild COVID-19. Study overall: Among the donors, TCR clusters were largely specific to each donor.

For this clonotype: The antigen is unknown.

From 5'RACE with constant-segment primers came TCR alpha and TCR beta cDNA libraries that carried sample barcodes and UMIs. In TCRdb, the 5' RACE reads were re-called with MiXCR into one record per CDR3 protein. Seen here are about 470,000 distinct CDR3 sequences, roughly 20% observed once, and the top ten hold approximately 13%. Study results and limitations: Second-wave clones with a day 37 peak had unconfirmed SARS-CoV-2 specificity.

The germline CDR1 and CDR2 sequences are LGHDT and YNNKEL (reference sequence). The CDR3 runs 14 residues. The trim removed 5 bases at V and 3 bases at J, leaving 4 bases unmatched. The chain is built from TRBV3-1 and TRBJ1-1; TRBD1 matches 9 bases. The sequence was collected from an adult woman who had mild COVID-19 (a few samples of this study predate the infection). Cell type and time point are not known. Source material: PBMCs or a T cell subset sorted from them (not recorded which). The CDR3 coding sequence is TGTGCCAGCAGCACCACAGGGGGCTACACTGAAGCTTTCTTT. Translating it yields CASSTTGGYTEAFF. The full variable domain, with the rest looked up from reference TRBV3-1 and TRBJ1-1, is DTAVSQTPKYLVTQMGNDKSIKCEQNLGHDTMYWYKQDSKKFLKIMFSYNNKELIINETVPNRFSPKSPDKAHLNLHINSLELGDSAVYFCASSTTGGYTEAFFGQGTRLTVV.